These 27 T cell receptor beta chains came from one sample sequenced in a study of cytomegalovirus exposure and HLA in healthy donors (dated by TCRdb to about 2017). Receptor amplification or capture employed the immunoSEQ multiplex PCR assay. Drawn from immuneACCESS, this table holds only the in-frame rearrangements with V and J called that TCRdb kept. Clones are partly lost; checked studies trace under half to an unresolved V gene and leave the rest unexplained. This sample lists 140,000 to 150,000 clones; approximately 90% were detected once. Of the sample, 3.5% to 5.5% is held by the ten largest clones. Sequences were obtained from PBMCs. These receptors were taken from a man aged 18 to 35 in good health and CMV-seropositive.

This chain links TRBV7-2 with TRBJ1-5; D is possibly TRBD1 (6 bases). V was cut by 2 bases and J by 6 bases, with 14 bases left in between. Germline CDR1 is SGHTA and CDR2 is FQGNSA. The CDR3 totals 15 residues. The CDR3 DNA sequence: TGTGCCAGCAGCTTAAAAGGGCAGGGGTCTCAGCCCCAGCATTTT. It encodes CASSLKGQGSQPQHF. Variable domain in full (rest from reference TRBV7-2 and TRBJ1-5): GAGVSQSPSNKVTEKGKDVELRCDPISGHTALYWYRQSLGQGLEFLIYFQGNSAPDKSGLPSDRFSAERTGGSVSTLTIQRTQQEDSAVYLCASSLKGQGSQPQHFGDGTRLSIL.

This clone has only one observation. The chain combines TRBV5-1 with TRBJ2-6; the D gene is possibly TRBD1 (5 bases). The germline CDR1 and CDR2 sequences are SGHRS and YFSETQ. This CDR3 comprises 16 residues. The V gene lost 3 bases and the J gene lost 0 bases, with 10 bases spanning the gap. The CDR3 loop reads CASSSWGHSGANVLTF. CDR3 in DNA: TGCGCCAGCAGCTCCTGGGGCCACTCTGGGGCCAACGTCCTGACTTTC.

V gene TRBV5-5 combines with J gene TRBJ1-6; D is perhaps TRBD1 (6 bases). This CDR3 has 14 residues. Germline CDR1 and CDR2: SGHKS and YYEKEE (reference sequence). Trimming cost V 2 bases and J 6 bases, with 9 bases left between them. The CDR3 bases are TGTGCCAGCAGCTTAGGGACAATTAATTCACCCCTCCACTTT. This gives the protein CASSLGTINSPLHF.

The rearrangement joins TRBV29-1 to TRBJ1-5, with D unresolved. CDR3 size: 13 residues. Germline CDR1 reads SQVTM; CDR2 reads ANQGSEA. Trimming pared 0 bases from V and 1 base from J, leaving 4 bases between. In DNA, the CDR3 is TGCAGCGTTGAAGAAGCAAGCAATCAGCCCCAGCATTTT. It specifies CSVEEASNQPQHF.

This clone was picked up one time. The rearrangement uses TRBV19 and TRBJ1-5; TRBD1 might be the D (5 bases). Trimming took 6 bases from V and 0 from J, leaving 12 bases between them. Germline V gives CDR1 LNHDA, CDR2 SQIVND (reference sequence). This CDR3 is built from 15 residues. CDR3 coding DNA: TGTGCCAGTAGCCCCGAGACAGATAGCAATCAGCCCCAGCATTTT. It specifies CASSPETDSNQPQHF.

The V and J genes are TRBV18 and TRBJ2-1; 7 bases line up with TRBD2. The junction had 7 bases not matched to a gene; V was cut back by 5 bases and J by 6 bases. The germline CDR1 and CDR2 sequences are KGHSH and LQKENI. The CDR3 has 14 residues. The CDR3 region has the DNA TGTGCCAGCTCATATGGACTAGGGGCCAATGAGCAGTTCTTC. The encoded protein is CASSYGLGANEQFF.

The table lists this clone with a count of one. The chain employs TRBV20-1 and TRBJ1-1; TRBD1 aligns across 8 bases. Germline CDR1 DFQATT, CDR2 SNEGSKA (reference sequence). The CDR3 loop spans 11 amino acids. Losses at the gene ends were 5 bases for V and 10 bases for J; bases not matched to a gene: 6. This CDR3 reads CSASTGAGAFF. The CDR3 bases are TGCAGTGCTTCGACAGGGGCAGGAGCTTTCTTT.

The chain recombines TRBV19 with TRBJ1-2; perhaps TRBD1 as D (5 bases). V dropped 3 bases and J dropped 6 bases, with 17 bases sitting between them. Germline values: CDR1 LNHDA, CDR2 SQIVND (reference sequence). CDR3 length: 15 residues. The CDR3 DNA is TGTGCCAGTAGTATCACAGGACGGTTTAGACATGGCTACACCTTC. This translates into CASSITGRFRHGYTF.

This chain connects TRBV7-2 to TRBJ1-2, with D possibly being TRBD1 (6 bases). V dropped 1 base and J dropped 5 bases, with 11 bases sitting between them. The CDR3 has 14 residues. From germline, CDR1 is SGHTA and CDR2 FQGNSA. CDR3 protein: CASSLGQGSYGYTF. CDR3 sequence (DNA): TGTGCCAGCAGCTTAGGGCAGGGGTCTTATGGCTACACCTTC.

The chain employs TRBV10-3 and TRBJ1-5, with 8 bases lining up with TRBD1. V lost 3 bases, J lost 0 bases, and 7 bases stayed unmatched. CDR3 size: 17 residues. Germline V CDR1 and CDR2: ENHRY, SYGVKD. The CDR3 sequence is CAISDRDRRYSNQPQHF. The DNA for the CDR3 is TGTGCCATCAGTGACCGGGACAGGAGGTATAGCAATCAGCCCCAGCATTTT.

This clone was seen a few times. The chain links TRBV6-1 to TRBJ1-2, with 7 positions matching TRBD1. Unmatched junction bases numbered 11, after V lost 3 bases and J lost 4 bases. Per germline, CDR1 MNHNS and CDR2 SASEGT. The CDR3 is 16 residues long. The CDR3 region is CASSDRTGPDLYGYTF. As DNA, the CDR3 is TGTGCCAGCAGTGACCGGACAGGTCCAGATCTCTATGGCTACACCTTC.

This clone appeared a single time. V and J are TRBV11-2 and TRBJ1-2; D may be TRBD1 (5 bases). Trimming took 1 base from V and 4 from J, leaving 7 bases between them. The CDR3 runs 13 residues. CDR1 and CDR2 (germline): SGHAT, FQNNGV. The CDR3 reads CASSLGRGYGYTF. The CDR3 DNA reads TGTGCCAGCAGCTTAGGGAGGGGCTATGGCTACACCTTC.

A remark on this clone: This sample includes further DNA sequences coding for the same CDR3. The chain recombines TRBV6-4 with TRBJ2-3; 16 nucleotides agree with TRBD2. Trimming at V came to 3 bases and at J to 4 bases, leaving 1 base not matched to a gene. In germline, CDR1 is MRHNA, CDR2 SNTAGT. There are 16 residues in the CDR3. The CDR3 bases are TGTGCCAGCAGTGAGGGACTAGCGGGGGGGCCAGATACGCAGTATTTT. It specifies CASSEGLAGGPDTQYF.

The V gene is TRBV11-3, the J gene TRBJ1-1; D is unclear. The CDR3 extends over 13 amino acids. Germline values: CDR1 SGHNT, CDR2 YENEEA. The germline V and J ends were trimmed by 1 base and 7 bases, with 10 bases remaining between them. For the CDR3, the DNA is TGTGCCAGCAGCTTAGGTAGGGAGAGTGAAGCTTTCTTT. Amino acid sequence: CASSLGRESEAFF.

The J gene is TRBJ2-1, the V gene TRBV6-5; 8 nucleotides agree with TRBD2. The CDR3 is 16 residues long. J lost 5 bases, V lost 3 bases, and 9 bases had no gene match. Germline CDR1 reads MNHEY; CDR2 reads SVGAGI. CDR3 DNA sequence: TGTGCCAGCAGTTATTTTAGCCCAGCGGGAGACAATGAGCAGTTCTTC. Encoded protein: CASSYFSPAGDNEQFF.

CDR3 sequence reads: CASSAHDRGYGYTF. Written as DNA, the CDR3 is TGCGCCAGCAGCGCACACGACAGGGGATATGGCTACACCTTC. The chain links TRBV5-1 to TRBJ1-2, with 8 bases identical to TRBD1. The length of the CDR3 is 14 residues. Per germline, CDR1 SGHRS and CDR2 YFSETQ. Losses at the gene ends were 4 bases for V and 5 bases for J; bases not matched to a gene: 7.

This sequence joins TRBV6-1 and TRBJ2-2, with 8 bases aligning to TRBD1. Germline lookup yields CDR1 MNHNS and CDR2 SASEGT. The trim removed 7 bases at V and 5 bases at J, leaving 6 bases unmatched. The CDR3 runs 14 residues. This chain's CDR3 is CASTLDRETGELFF. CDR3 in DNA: TGTGCCAGCACTTTGGACAGGGAAACCGGGGAGCTGTTTTTT.

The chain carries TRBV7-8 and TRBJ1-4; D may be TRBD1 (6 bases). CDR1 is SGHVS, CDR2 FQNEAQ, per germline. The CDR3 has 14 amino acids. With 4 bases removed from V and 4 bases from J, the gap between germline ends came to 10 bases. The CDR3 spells CASSSGQDNEKLFF. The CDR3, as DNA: TGTGCCAGCAGCTCGGGACAAGATAATGAAAAACTGTTTTTT. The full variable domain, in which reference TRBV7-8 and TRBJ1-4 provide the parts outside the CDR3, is GAGVSQSPRYKVAKRGQDVALRCDPISGHVSLFWYQQALGQGPEFLTYFQNEAQLDKSGLPSDRFFAERPEGSVSTLKIQRTQQEDSAVYLCASSSGQDNEKLFFGSGTQLSVL.

CDR3 in DNA: TGTGCCAGCAGCGTAGAACAGGGAAAGGATACGCAGTATTTT. Encoded protein: CASSVEQGKDTQYF. The chain combines TRBV9 with TRBJ2-3; D might be TRBD1 (6 bases). This CDR3 spans 14 amino acids. Trimming stripped 0 bases from V and 6 bases from J, with 11 bases between. The germline V gene has CDR1 SGDLS and CDR2 YYNGEE.

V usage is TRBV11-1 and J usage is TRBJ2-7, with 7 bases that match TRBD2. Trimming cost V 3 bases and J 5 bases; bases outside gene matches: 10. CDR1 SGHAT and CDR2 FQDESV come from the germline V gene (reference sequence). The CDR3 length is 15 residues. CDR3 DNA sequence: TGTGCCAGCAGCTTCGGGGGAGCGGGAAGGGACGAGCAGTACTTC. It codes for CASSFGGAGRDEQYF.

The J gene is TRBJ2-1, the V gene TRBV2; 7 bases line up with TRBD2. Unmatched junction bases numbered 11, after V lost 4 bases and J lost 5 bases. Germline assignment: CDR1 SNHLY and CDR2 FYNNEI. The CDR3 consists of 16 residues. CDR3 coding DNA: TGTGCCAGCAGTGGAGGGCTAGCGGCCTCAAACAATGAGCAGTTCTTC. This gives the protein CASSGGLAASNNEQFF.

Here the CDR3 reads CASSLGGGNTEAFF. The CDR3 DNA reads TGTGCCAGCAGCTTGGGTGGCGGGAACACTGAAGCTTTCTTT. V and J are TRBV5-4 and TRBJ1-1; D gene unclear. Trimming took off 0 bases at V and 1 base at J, with 7 bases between the two ends. Germline CDR1 SGHNT, CDR2 YYREEE (reference sequence). The CDR3 contains 14 residues.

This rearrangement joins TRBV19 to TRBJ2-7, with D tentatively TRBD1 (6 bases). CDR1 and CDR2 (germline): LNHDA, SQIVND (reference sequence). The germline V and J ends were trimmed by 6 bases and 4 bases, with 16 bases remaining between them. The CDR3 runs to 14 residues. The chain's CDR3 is CASSRQVEFYEQYF. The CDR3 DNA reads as TGTGCCAGTAGCAGACAGGTCGAATTTTACGAGCAGTACTTC.

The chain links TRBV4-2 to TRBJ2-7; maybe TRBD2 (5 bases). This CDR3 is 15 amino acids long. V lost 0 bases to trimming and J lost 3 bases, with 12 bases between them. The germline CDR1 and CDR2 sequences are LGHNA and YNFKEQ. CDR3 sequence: CASSQDSAVNYEQYF. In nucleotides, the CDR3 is TGTGCCAGCAGCCAAGATAGCGCGGTTAACTACGAGCAGTACTTC.

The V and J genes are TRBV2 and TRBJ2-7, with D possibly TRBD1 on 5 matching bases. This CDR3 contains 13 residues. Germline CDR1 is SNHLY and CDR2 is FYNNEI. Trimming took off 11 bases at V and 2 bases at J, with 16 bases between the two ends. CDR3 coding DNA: TGTGCCTGGTCGGACACACTCCCCTACGAGCAGTACTTC. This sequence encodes CAWSDTLPYEQYF.

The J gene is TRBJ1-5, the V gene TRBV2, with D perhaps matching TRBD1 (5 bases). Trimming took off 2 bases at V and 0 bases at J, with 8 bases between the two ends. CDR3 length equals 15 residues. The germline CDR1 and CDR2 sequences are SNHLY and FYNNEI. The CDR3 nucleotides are TGTGCCAGCAGTGAAAAGGGGCTTAGCAATCAGCCCCAGCATTTT. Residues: CASSEKGLSNQPQHF.

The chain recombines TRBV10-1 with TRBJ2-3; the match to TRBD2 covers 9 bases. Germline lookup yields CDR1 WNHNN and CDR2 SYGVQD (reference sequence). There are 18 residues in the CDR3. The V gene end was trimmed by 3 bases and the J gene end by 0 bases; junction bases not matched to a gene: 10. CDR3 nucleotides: TGCGCCAGCAGTGAAGCGGGGGGATCGTCTGCTAGCACAGATACGCAGTATTTT. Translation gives CASSEAGGSSASTDTQYF.